The present T cell receptor beta chain was sequenced within a study of shared clonotypes between healthy human individuals. Study results and caveats: It was the few donors that limited the genetic and exposure-history diversity represented.

Assay execution took place at the deep level. In the original workflow: ImmunoSEQ gave junction-only sequences without quality scores, so filtering differed. The data were produced by immunoSEQ multiplex PCR, yet TCRdb's version contains in-frame clones alone and is incomplete. V, J and clone size are taken as reported in that table, and D and trimming were inferred from the DNA itself. This table has some 740,000 clones, almost 95% appearing once. This clone was seen a single time. Antigen unknown. The CDR3 runs to 18 residues. Germline V gene data show CDR1 as SGHKS and CDR2 as YYEKEE (reference sequence). Losses at the gene ends were 1 base for V and 0 bases for J; bases not matched to a gene: 11. Naive CD8 populations comprised CD45RO-negative cells positively selected for CCR7, excluding terminally differentiated effector memory CD45RA+ cells.

The sample was naive CD8+ T cells sorted from blood. J is TRBJ2-3 and V is TRBV5-5, with 7 bases lining up with TRBD2. This TCR came from a man aged 25-45 years in good health. In DNA, the CDR3 is TGTGCCAGCAGCTTGAAAGCGGGGCCGGTGGCCAGCACAGATACGCAGTATTTT. The encoded protein is CASSLKAGPVASTDTQYF.